The 26 T cell receptor beta chains reported below all come from one sample, sequenced in a study of T cells in Graves' hyperthyroidism and ophthalmopathy. Amplified regions were TCR beta CDR3 sequences from RNA transcripts. TCR CDR3 regions were first amplified by RT-PCR with HTBI primers. TCRdb independently ran MiXCR on the multiplex PCR reads; one entry per CDR3 protein. This table has 240,000 or so distinct CDR3 sequences, 16% appearing once. Material for sequencing was blood. The receptors come from a woman between 18 and 29 years old with Graves' ophthalmopathy.

There are many counts of this clonotype. The chain recombines TRBV18 with TRBJ2-7; D gene uncertain. Per germline, CDR1 KGHSH and CDR2 LQKENI. CDR3 length: 13 residues. V was cut by 4 bases and J by 0 bases, with 7 bases left in between. The CDR3 reads CASSLQSSYEQYF. CDR3 DNA sequence: TGTGCCAGCTCACTCCAAAGCTCCTACGAGCAGTACTTC.

The gene calls are TRBV19 and TRBJ2-3, with 10 bases identical to TRBD2. From germline, CDR1 is LNHDA and CDR2 SQIVND (reference sequence). Trimming removed 7 bases from V and 5 bases from J; junction bases left unmatched: 6. The length of the CDR3 is 14 residues. DNA of the CDR3: TGTGCCAGTAAGCTAGCGGGAGTTGGAGATACGCAGTATTTT. This encodes CASKLAGVGDTQYF.

The sample holds many counts of this clonotype. V is TRBV24-1 and J is TRBJ2-7; 10 positions agree with TRBD1. Looked up from germline, CDR1 is KGHDR and CDR2 is SFDVKD. After removal of 9 bases from V and 3 bases from J, the junction contained 10 bases not matched to a gene. The CDR3 extends over 15 amino acids. CDR3 sequence (DNA): TGTGCCACCTTTGCAGGGACAGGGGCCGACTACGAGCAGTACTTC. Translated, it gives CATFAGTGADYEQYF.

This clonotype was observed at least ten times. The rearrangement uses TRBV3-1 and TRBJ2-5; weak D call: TRBD2 (6 bases). Germline assignment: CDR1 LGHDT and CDR2 YNNKEL (reference sequence). Trimming removed 7 bases at V and 7 bases at J, with 16 bases between. The CDR3 contains 13 residues. This CDR3 is CASTLVAVGTQYF. CDR3 sequence (DNA): TGTGCCAGCACCCTCGTAGCGGTGGGGACCCAGTACTTC.

The J gene is TRBJ2-1, the V gene TRBV5-1; 10 bases match TRBD1. The CDR3 contains 15 residues. Per the germline V gene, CDR1 is SGHRS and CDR2 is YFSETQ. V shed 4 bases, J shed 6 bases, and the junction held 7 bases outside the gene matches. As DNA, the CDR3 is TGCGCCAGCAGCGTGGGACAGGGGAGCTCCAATGAGCAGTTCTTC. As protein: CASSVGQGSSNEQFF.

At least ten counts were recorded for this clonotype. The gene calls are TRBV4-1 and TRBJ2-7; no firm D call. The CDR3 covers 13 residues. V lost 0 bases to trimming and J lost 3 bases, with 6 bases between them. Germline V gene sequence: CDR1 MGHRA, CDR2 YSYEKL. The CDR3 here is CASSQDLYYEQYF. CDR3 DNA sequence: TGCGCCAGCAGCCAAGACCTCTACTACGAGCAGTACTTC.

This clonotype showed up many times. This chain connects TRBV7-2 to TRBJ1-1, with a possible D match to TRBD1 (6 bases). The CDR3 is 16 residues long. Trimming cost V 4 bases and J 5 bases, with 20 bases left between them. Germline V gives CDR1 SGHTA, CDR2 FQGNSA. CDR3 DNA sequence: TGTGCCAGCAGCTCCCGGACAGTTTTTATTGGGACTGAAGCTTTCTTT. This codes for CASSSRTVFIGTEAFF.

There are many counts of this clonotype. The chain couples TRBV29-1 to TRBJ2-5; 10 bases map to TRBD1. Germline values: CDR1 SQVTM, CDR2 ANQGSEA. J was trimmed by 3 bases and V by 1 base; bases with no gene match: 2. The CDR3 length is 14 residues. The CDR3 sequence is CSVEGGTGEETQYF. CDR3 nucleotide sequence: TGCAGCGTTGAAGGGGGGACAGGGGAAGAGACCCAGTACTTC.

This clonotype was counted ten times or more. The V call is TRBV12-3 or TRBV12-4, the J call TRBJ2-1, with no clear D. The CDR3 loop spans 14 amino acids. V was cut by 3 bases and J by 9 bases, with 15 bases left in between. CDR3 DNA sequence: TGTGCCAGCAGTTTCGAAGTGAGTTTTAGTGAGCAGTTCTTC. Amino acids: CASSFEVSFSEQFF.

This clonotype appeared many times. The J gene is TRBJ1-2, the V gene TRBV27, with a tentative D call TRBD1 (6 bases). This CDR3 region has 14 residues. Trimming shortened V by 3 bases and J by 3 bases, and 11 bases separated the two germline ends. Germline V CDR1 and CDR2: MNHEY, SMNVEV (reference sequence). The chain's CDR3 is CASSLRGQDYGYTF. CDR3 nucleotides: TGTGCCAGCAGTTTGCGGGGGCAGGACTATGGCTACACCTTC.

This clonotype was observed many times. This chain uses TRBV2 with TRBJ2-3; 7 bases align to TRBD1. Germline assignment: CDR1 SNHLY and CDR2 FYNNEI. The V and J ends lost 4 bases and 3 bases, in that order; junction bases with no gene match: 4. This CDR3 is built from 14 residues. The CDR3 sequence is CASSVTGTTDTQYF. The CDR3 region has the DNA TGTGCCAGCAGTGTGACAGGGACGACAGATACGCAGTATTTT. Combining the CDR3 with reference TRBV2 and TRBJ2-3 gives the whole variable domain EPEVTQTPSHQVTQMGQEVILRCVPISNHLYFYWYRQILGQKVEFLVSFYNNEISEKSEIFDDQFSVERPDGSNFTLKIRSTKLEDSAMYFCASSVTGTTDTQYFGPGTRLTVL.

This clonotype was seen repeatedly, ten times or more. This chain links TRBV3-1 with TRBJ2-7, with 13 bases lining up with TRBD2. The CDR3 contains 14 residues. Germline CDR1 is LGHDT and CDR2 is YNNKEL (reference sequence). J was trimmed by 6 bases and V by 1 base; bases with no gene match: 0. The CDR3 nucleotides are TGTGCCAGCAGCCAAGGGACTAGCGGGGGCGAGCAGTACTTC. Translation: CASSQGTSGGEQYF.

This clonotype came up a few times. Given a much more abundant clone one base away, this may be a read error. This chain joins TRBV5-1 and TRBJ2-5; D possibly corresponds to TRBD1 (5 bases). The CDR3 contains 15 residues. Trimming pared 0 bases from V and 1 base from J, leaving 10 bases between. Germline V gene data show CDR1 as SGHRS and CDR2 as YFSETQ. CDR3 in amino acids: CASSLGGYPQETQYF. CDR3 nucleotides: TGCGCCAGCAGCTTGGGGGGCTACCCCCAAGAGACCCAGTACTTC.

The CDR3 DNA is TGTGCCAGCAGTCCTAGCGGGACGCTTGGTACGCAGTATTTT. Amino acid sequence: CASSPSGTLGTQYF. The chain links TRBV11-2 to TRBJ2-3, with 9 bases identical to TRBD2. The CDR3 has 14 amino acids. Germline V CDR1 and CDR2: SGHAT, FQNNGV. V trimming: 6 bases; J trimming: 8 bases; junction bases outside the gene matches: 9.

This clonotype was recorded many times. V gene TRBV5-1 combines with J gene TRBJ1-4; D gene unclear. From germline, CDR1 is SGHRS and CDR2 YFSETQ. This CDR3 is 14 amino acids long. V lost 1 base and J lost 5, with 9 bases in between. The CDR3 DNA follows: TGCGCCAGCAGCTTGTCGGATGTCAATGAAAAACTGTTTTTT. Encoded protein: CASSLSDVNEKLFF. Filled out from reference TRBV5-1 and TRBJ1-4, the complete variable domain reads KAGVTQTPRYLIKTRGQQVTLSCSPISGHRSVSWYQQTPGQGLQFLFEYFSETQRNKGNFPGRFSGRQFSNSRSEMNVSTLELGDSALYLCASSLSDVNEKLFFGSGTQLSVL.

This clonotype was recorded at least ten times. V is TRBV7-9 and J is TRBJ1-1; weak D call: TRBD1 (6 bases). The V gene lost 4 bases and the J gene lost 2 bases, with 17 bases spanning the gap. CDR1 is SEHNR and CDR2 is FQNEAQ in the germline V gene (reference sequence). The CDR3 runs 16 residues. DNA for the CDR3: TGTGCCAGCAGCTGGGGGGGGGGCGAAGTCAACACTGAAGCTTTCTTT. Amino acids: CASSWGGGEVNTEAFF.

This clonotype came up many times. The chain recombines TRBV12-3 or TRBV12-4 with TRBJ1-2; TRBD1 agrees at 11 bases. The CDR3 spans 13 residues. Trimming removed 6 bases from V and 7 bases from J; junction bases left unmatched: 4. CDR3 loop: CASRGQGAVGYTF. The CDR3 bases are TGTGCCAGCAGAGGACAGGGGGCGGTTGGCTACACCTTC.

This clonotype was seen ten or more times. The V call is TRBV20-1, the J call TRBJ2-7, with D perhaps matching TRBD1 or TRBD2 (5 bases each). The CDR3 has 14 residues. Germline V gene sequence: CDR1 DFQATT, CDR2 SNEGSKA (reference sequence). The CDR3 here is CSQFRRAGSYEQYF. The CDR3 region has the DNA TGCAGCCAATTCCGCAGGGCGGGCTCCTACGAGCAGTACTTC.

This clonotype was recorded many times. The chain couples TRBV7-9 to TRBJ2-1, with 12 bases aligning to TRBD2. The CDR3 has 16 amino acids. The V and J ends lost 4 bases and 5 bases, in that order; junction bases with no gene match: 6. Looked up from germline, CDR1 is SEHNR and CDR2 is FQNEAQ (reference sequence). This chain's CDR3 is CASSSGTSGHHNEQFF. The CDR3 DNA follows: TGTGCCAGCAGCTCTGGGACTAGCGGGCATCACAATGAGCAGTTCTTC.

Ten or more counts support this clonotype. A much larger clone differs from this one at a single base, so this may be a read error. This sequence joins TRBV12-3 or TRBV12-4 and TRBJ2-3; 8 bases are a match to TRBD1. V was clipped by 5 bases and J by 3 bases; unmatched bases: 4. There are 14 residues in the CDR3. The CDR3 DNA sequence: TGTGCCAGCAGTATGAGACAGGGGACAGATACGCAGTATTTT. This encodes CASSMRQGTDTQYF.

This clonotype was detected many times. The genes are TRBV20-1 and TRBJ2-7; 7 nucleotides line up with TRBD1. Germline values: CDR1 DFQATT, CDR2 SNEGSKA (reference sequence). V shed 1 base and J 0 bases; nucleotides not matched to a gene: 6. This CDR3 has 15 amino acids. The CDR3 here is CSARGTTGFSYEQYF. The DNA for the CDR3 is TGCAGTGCTAGAGGGACGACAGGGTTCTCCTACGAGCAGTACTTC.

This clonotype was found many times. The chain recombines TRBV2 with TRBJ1-2, with a weak D call TRBD1 (5 bases). In germline, CDR1 is SNHLY, CDR2 FYNNEI. The CDR3 has 12 residues. V was pared by 7 bases and J by 5 bases, with 11 bases between. The CDR3 nucleotides are TGTGCCAGCAAGTTATCAGGGTATGGCTACACCTTC. Encoded protein: CASKLSGYGYTF.

This clonotype was detected ten times or more. V is TRBV6-5 and J is TRBJ1-6, with 12 bases fitting TRBD1. The CDR3 runs to 19 residues. V shed 4 bases and J 0 bases; nucleotides not matched to a gene: 7. Germline assignment: CDR1 MNHEY and CDR2 SVGAGI. CDR3 nucleotides: TGTGCCAGCAGTTTCTCCGGGACAGGGGGCGTCTCCTATAATTCACCCCTCCACTTT. It specifies CASSFSGTGGVSYNSPLHF.

This sequence joins TRBV5-4 and TRBJ2-1, with 11 positions matching TRBD2. Losses at the gene ends were 0 bases for V and 8 bases for J; bases not matched to a gene: 7. From germline, CDR1 is SGHNT and CDR2 YYREEE (reference sequence). This CDR3 region has 16 residues. Here the CDR3 DNA reads TGTGCCAGCAGCTTGGCGTCTAGCGGGAGGTGGGATGAGCAGTTCTTC. This sequence encodes CASSLASSGRWDEQFF.

This clonotype was detected many times. This sequence joins TRBV5-6 and TRBJ2-1, with D hard to call. CDR1 is SGHDT and CDR2 is YYEEEE in the germline V gene. The CDR3 runs to 14 residues. The germline V and J ends were trimmed by 1 base and 8 bases, with 13 bases remaining between them. The CDR3 DNA reads TGTGCCAGCAGCTTGTCCCCGGATTTGGATGAGCAGTTCTTC. It codes for CASSLSPDLDEQFF.

This clonotype has ten or more counts. The chain joins TRBV6-1 to TRBJ2-7, with D tentatively TRBD1 (6 bases). The germline CDR1 and CDR2 sequences are MNHNS and SASEGT. V dropped 3 bases and J dropped 1 base, with 16 bases sitting between them. The length of the CDR3 is 16 residues. This CDR3 reads CASSDRGPPFSYEQYF. The CDR3 nucleotides are TGTGCCAGCAGTGACAGGGGCCCTCCTTTTTCCTACGAGCAGTACTTC.